This is a list of T cell receptor beta chains from one sample in a study of blood T cell repertoires in COVID-19. Sequenced by immunoSEQ multiplex PCR; TCRdb stores in-frame clones only, minus some. The data contain about 330,000 clones, nearly 90% of them singletons. Source material: PBMCs or T cells enriched from blood (not recorded which). Receptor source: a young woman who had recovered from COVID-19. The CDR3 runs from the conserved cysteine through the conserved F or W. D genes are given only for firm matches. Not every row has a clone size; where given, it reads once, few, many or a size class.

>-|-|13|TRBJ2-3|TRBV5-1
CASKPAGMDTQYF
TGCGCCAGCAAGCCGGCCGGGATGGATACGCAGTATTTT
>-|-|15|TRBJ2-5|TRBV9
CASSVVPGRSETQYF
TGTGCCAGCAGCGTAGTACCAGGGCGATCAGAGACCCAGTACTTC
>-|-|15|TRBJ1-1|TRBV18
CASSPEQLVNTEAFF
TGTGCCAGCTCACCGGAGCAGCTTGTGAACACTGAAGCTTTCTTT
>-|-|15|TRBJ1-2|TRBV6-5
CASRHRGGLVGGYTF
TGTGCCAGCAGGCACCGCGGGGGACTCGTGGGTGGCTACACCTTC
>-|-|17|TRBJ2-6|TRBV7-9
CASSLGGALSGANVLTF
TGTGCCAGCAGCTTAGGTGGGGCGCTCTCTGGGGCCAACGTCCTGACTTTC
>-|-|13|TRBJ1-1|TRBV6-5
CASSYSEGTEAFF
TGTGCCAGCAGTTATTCGGAGGGAACTGAAGCTTTCTTT
>-|-|13|TRBJ1-5|TRBV30
CAWSVQGNQPQHF
TGTGCCTGGAGTGTACAGGGCAATCAGCCCCAGCATTTT
>TRBD2|-|17|TRBJ2-3|TRBV7-3
CASSPTGFSGGTDTQYF
TGTGCCAGCAGCCCCACCGGTTTTAGCGGGGGGACAGATACGCAGTATTTT
>-|-|11|TRBJ1-2|TRBV20-1
CSAGGADGYTF
TGCAGTGCGGGGGGGGCAGACGGCTACACCTTC
>-|once|15|TRBJ2-7|TRBV5-1
CASSFTGKTSYEQYF
TGCGCCAGCAGTTTCACAGGGAAGACCTCCTACGAGCAGTACTTC
>-|-|16|TRBJ1-5|TRBV23-1
CASSQFGTLSNQPQHF
TGCGCCAGCAGTCAGTTCGGGACTTTGAGCAATCAGCCCCAGCATTTT
>-|-|12|TRBJ1-2|TRBV5-5
CASSLGIYGYTF
TGTGCCAGCAGTTTGGGTATCTATGGCTACACCTTC
>TRBD1|-|15|TRBJ2-7|TRBV11-1
CASSFGQGVQKEQYF
TGTGCCAGCAGCTTTGGACAGGGAGTACAGAAAGAGCAGTACTTC
>-|-|17|TRBJ1-6|TRBV2
CASSAGGGTRGNSPLHF
TGTGCCAGCAGTGCCGGCGGGGGGACGAGGGGAAATTCACCCCTCCACTTT
>-|-|13|TRBJ2-7|TRBV27
CASSFGGSYEQYF
TGTGCCAGCAGTTTCGGAGGGTCCTACGAGCAGTACTTC
>-|once|15|TRBJ1-6|TRBV7-2
CASSLLPDYNSPLHF
TGTGCCAGCAGCTTATTGCCAGATTATAATTCACCCCTCCACTTT
>TRBD2|-|18|TRBJ2-1|TRBV3-1/TRBV3-2
CASSQQLAGVGARNEQFF
TGTGCCAGCAGCCAGCAACTAGCGGGGGTGGGGGCGCGCAATGAGCAGTTCTTC
>-|-|16|TRBJ2-3|TRBV4-2
CASSQRAAAGTDTQYF
TGTGCCAGCAGCCAACGGGCGGCGGCGGGGACAGATACGCAGTATTTT
>-|-|12|TRBJ1-1|TRBV2
CASSIRGTEAFF
TGTGCCAGCAGTATCAGGGGCACTGAAGCTTTCTTT
>TRBD2|-|15|TRBJ2-3|TRBV2
CASSDRSGGTDTQYF
TGTGCCAGCAGTGACCGGAGCGGGGGGACAGATACGCAGTATTTT
>-|-|12|TRBJ2-5|TRBV24-1
CATNALRETQYF
TGTGCCACCAACGCTCTCCGGGAGACCCAGTACTTC
>-|-|13|TRBJ1-2|TRBV19
CASSFLGDYGYTF
TGTGCCAGTAGTTTTTTGGGAGACTATGGCTACACCTTC
>TRBD1|-|17|TRBJ1-5|TRBV6-2/TRBV6-3
CASSSGDRGFGNQPQHF
TGTGCCAGCAGTTCGGGGGACAGGGGTTTTGGCAATCAGCCCCAGCATTTT
>-|few|14|TRBJ1-1|TRBV18
CASSARVGNTEAFF
TGTGCCAGCTCAGCCAGGGTTGGGAACACTGAAGCTTTCTTT
>TRBD1|-|14|TRBJ1-1|TRBV2
CASVSTGVNTEAFF
TGTGCCAGCGTTTCGACAGGGGTGAACACTGAAGCTTTCTTT
>TRBD1|-|15|TRBJ2-7|TRBV3-1/TRBV3-2
CASSQPGTGRYEQYF
TGTGCCAGCAGCCAACCTGGGACAGGTCGGTACGAGCAGTACTTC
>-|-|12|TRBJ1-1|TRBV19
CASSRVGAEAFF
TGTGCCAGTAGTAGAGTTGGAGCGGAAGCTTTCTTT
>-|-|14|TRBJ2-2|TRBV19
CASSKGVNTGELFF
TGTGCCAGTAGTAAAGGGGTGAACACCGGGGAGCTGTTTTTT
>-|-|14|TRBJ1-2|TRBV27
CASSLTPATMSYTF
TGTGCCAGCAGTTTAACCCCCGCCACTATGAGCTACACCTTC
>-|-|15|TRBJ1-1|TRBV5-6
CASSLDGRGNTEAFF
TGTGCCAGCAGCTTGGACGGCAGGGGAAACACTGAAGCTTTCTTT
>TRBD1|-|15|TRBJ1-1|TRBV27
CASSSRQGANTEAFF
TGTGCCAGCAGTTCTCGACAGGGGGCGAACACTGAAGCTTTCTTT
>-|-|16|TRBJ1-1|TRBV18
CASSPLPSASNTEAFF
TGTGCCAGCTCACCACTCCCCAGCGCGTCGAACACTGAAGCTTTCTTT
>-|-|15|TRBJ1-5|TRBV30
CAWSFEGHTNQPQHF
TGTGCCTGGAGTTTTGAGGGCCACACCAATCAGCCCCAGCATTTT
>TRBD1|-|13|TRBJ1-2|TRBV30
CAWSAGTGGGYTF
TGTGCCTGGAGTGCCGGGACAGGGGGCGGCTACACCTTC
>TRBD2|-|16|TRBJ2-3|TRBV10-3
CAISDSSGGDTDTQYF
TGTGCCATCAGTGATTCTAGCGGGGGTGACACAGATACGCAGTATTTT
>-|-|13|TRBJ2-1|TRBV2
CASSELSYNEQFF
TGTGCCAGCAGTGAACTCAGTTACAATGAGCAGTTCTTC
>-|-|14|TRBJ2-3|TRBV19
CASSFLAPVDTQYF
TGTGCCAGTAGCTTCCTCGCCCCAGTGGATACGCAGTATTTT
>TRBD2|few|16|TRBJ2-1|TRBV19
CASNKLAGRPYNEQFF
TGTGCCAGTAATAAACTAGCGGGGAGACCCTACAATGAGCAGTTCTTC
>-|once|15|TRBJ1-2|TRBV7-2
CASSPRQTANYGYTF
TGTGCCAGCAGCCCCCGACAGACCGCTAACTATGGCTACACCTTC
>-|few|14|TRBJ1-5|TRBV24-1
CATSRTGESQPQHF
TGTGCCACCAGCCGGACCGGGGAAAGTCAGCCCCAGCATTTT